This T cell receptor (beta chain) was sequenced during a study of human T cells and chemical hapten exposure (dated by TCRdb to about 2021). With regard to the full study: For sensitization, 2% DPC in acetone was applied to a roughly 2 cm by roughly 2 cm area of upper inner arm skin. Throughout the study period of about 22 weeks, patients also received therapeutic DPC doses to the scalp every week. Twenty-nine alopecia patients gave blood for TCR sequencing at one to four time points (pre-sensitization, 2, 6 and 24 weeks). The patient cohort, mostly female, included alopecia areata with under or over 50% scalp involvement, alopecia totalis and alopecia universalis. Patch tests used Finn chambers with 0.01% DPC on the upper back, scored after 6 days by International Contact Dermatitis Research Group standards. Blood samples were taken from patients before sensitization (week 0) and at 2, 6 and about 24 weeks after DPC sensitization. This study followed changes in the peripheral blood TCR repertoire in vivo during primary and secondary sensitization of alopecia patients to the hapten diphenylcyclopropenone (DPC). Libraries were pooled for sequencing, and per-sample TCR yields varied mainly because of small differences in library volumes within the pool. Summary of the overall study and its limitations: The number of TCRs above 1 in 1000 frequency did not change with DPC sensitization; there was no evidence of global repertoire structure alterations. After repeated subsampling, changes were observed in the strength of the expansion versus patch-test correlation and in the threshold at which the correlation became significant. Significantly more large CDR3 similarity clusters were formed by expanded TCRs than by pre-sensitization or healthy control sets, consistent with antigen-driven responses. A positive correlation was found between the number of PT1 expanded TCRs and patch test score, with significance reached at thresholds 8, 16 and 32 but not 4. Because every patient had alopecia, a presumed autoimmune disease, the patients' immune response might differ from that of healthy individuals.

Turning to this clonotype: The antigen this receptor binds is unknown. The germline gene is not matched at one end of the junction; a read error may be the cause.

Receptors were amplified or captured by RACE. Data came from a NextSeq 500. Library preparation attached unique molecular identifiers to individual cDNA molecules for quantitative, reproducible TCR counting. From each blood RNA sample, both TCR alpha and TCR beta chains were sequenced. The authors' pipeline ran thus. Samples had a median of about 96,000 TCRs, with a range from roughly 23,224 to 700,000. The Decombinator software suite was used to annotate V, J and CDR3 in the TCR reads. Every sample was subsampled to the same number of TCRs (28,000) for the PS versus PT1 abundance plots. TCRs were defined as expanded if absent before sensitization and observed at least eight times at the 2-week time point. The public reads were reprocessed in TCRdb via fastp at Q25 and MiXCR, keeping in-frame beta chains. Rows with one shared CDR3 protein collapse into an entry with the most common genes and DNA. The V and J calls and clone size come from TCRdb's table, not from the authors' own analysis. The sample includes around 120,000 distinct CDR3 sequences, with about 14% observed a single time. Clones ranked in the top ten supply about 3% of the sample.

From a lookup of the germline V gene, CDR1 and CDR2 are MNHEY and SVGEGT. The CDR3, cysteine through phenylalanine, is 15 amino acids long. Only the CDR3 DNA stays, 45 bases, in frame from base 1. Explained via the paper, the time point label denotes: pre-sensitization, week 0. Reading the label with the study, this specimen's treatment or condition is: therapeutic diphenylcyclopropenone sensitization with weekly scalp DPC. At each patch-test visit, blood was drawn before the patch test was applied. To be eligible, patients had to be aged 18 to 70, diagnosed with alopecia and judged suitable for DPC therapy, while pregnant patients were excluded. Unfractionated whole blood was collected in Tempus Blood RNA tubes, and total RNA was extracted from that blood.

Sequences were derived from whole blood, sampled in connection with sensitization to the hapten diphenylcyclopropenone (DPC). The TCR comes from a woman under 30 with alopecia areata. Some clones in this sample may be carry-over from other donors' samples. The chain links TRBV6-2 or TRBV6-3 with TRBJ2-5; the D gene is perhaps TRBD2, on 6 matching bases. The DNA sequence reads TGTGCCAGCAGTTTCGCGGGGCCCCCCCAAGAGACCAAGTACTTC. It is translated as CASSFAGPPQETKYF.